In this sample, the clone carrying this TCR beta chain turned up a few times. Its specificity is not known. The sample is drawn from a study of T-cell memory formation after mild COVID-19. Study observations and caveats: The main location of contracting CD4+ clones was CM and EM, and that of contracting CD8+ clones was EMRA. Within pre-infection memory, some responding clones were found, suggesting cross-reactive memory joined.

TCRdb re-called the 5' RACE reads with MiXCR, one entry per CDR3 protein. The sample yields approximately 400,000 distinct CDR3 sequences, about a sixth seen once. The V gene's germline CDR1 is KGHSY and CDR2 FQNENV. The J segment lost 5 bases and the V segment lost 4 bases, leaving 7 bases of the junction unmatched. The CDR3 totals 15 residues. Sequencing was performed on PBMCs or a T cell subset sorted from them (not recorded which). This clonotype was obtained from a man between 18 and 29 years old who had mild COVID-19 (a few samples of this study predate the infection). Cell type and time point are not known. The chain employs TRBV16 and TRBJ1-4, with 7 nucleotides matching TRBD1. The CDR3 region has the DNA TGTGCCAGCAGCCTCCTGGGACAGAAAAATGAAAAACTGTTTTTT. The encoded protein is CASSLLGQKNEKLFF.